This T cell receptor (beta chain) was captured by sequencing in a study of CD8+ T cells in alopecia areata. On the study more broadly: Tofacitinib administration to treated patients was oral, at 5 to 10 mg twice daily.

This clone was detected a few times. Its target is unknown. The CDR3 sequence is 14 residues long. V shed 3 bases and J 7 bases; nucleotides not matched to a gene: 3. In germline, CDR1 is SGHRS, CDR2 YFSETQ. Study-wide points: Lesional scalp, notably in alopecia totalis/universalis, had clonality above that of normal scalp.

Collection of lesional scalp punch biopsies and peripheral blood was performed in alopecia areata patients. In each case, RNA was isolated and then reverse transcribed into cDNA as the sequencing template. TCRdb's table, derived via immunoSEQ multiplex PCR, lists solely in-frame clones and lacks some. The table records 150,000 to 200,000 clones, 59% of them present only once. V is TRBV5-1 and J is TRBJ1-6, with 8 bases fitting TRBD1. The receptor comes from a human donor with alopecia areata. The material sequenced was CD4+ T cells sorted from blood, taken at week 0. In nucleotides, the CDR3 is TGCGCCAGCAGCTCGGACAGGGCGAATTCACCCCTCCACTTT. It is translated as CASSSDRANSPLHF.